The clone carrying this T cell receptor beta chain has just a few counts. The V end lost 1 base, the J end lost 7 bases, and 8 bases lay between the germline ends. This CDR3 has 13 residues. The germline V gene encodes CDR1 SGHAT and CDR2 FQNNGV. TCRdb passed the 5' RACE reads through MiXCR, listing each CDR3 protein once. The table records about 64,000 distinct CDR3 sequences, about 11% of them present only once. The record originates from a study of early T cells in non-severe SARS-CoV-2 infection. The sequenced sample was whole blood, obtained at baseline. The rearrangement uses TRBV11-2 and TRBJ2-1, with D possibly TRBD2 on 5 matching bases. The TCR sequence derives from an adult who was a healthcare worker with PCR-confirmed SARS-CoV-2 infection or an uninfected control (not recorded which). The CDR3 region has the DNA TGTGCCAGCAGCTTAGCTTCGGGGAATGAGCAGTTCTTC. Encoded protein: CASSLASGNEQFF.